These 29 T cell receptor beta chains were all obtained from the same sample, sequenced in a study of cytomegalovirus exposure and HLA in healthy donors. The PCR had 60 Vbeta and 13 Jbeta primers. TCRdb's copy holds only in-frame clones and misses some; the assay was immunoSEQ multiplex PCR. The sample has a few hundred thousand clones; approximately 80% are singletons. Material for sequencing was PBMCs. Receptors originate from a man aged 25 to 45 in good health and CMV-seronegative.

This clone was detected once. This chain connects TRBV11-2 to TRBJ2-7; TRBD2 matches 11 bases. This CDR3 has 16 amino acids. Germline V gene data show CDR1 as SGHAT and CDR2 as FQNNGV. J was trimmed by 4 bases and V by 3 bases; bases with no gene match: 8. CDR3 sequence (DNA): TGTGCCAGCAGCTTGGCTAGCGGGGGGCCGTTTTACGAGCAGTACTTC. It is translated as CASSLASGGPFYEQYF.

The chain is built from TRBV7-8 and TRBJ1-6, with 7 positions matching TRBD1. The CDR3 has 15 amino acids. Germline V gene sequence: CDR1 SGHVS, CDR2 FQNEAQ. The junction had 9 bases not matched to a gene; V was cut back by 5 bases and J by 8 bases. The CDR3 region is CASSIWDSGDSPLHF. The CDR3 DNA reads TGTGCCAGCAGCATATGGGACAGTGGGGATTCACCCCTCCACTTT.

The V and J genes are TRBV7-8 and TRBJ2-1; 7 nucleotides agree with TRBD1. J lost 3 bases, V lost 1 base, and 6 bases had no gene match. Germline V gene lookup returns CDR1 SGHVS and CDR2 FQNEAQ. The CDR3 length is 16 residues. The CDR3 bases are TGTGCCAGCAGCTTAGGAGACAGGGCGAACTACAATGAGCAGTTCTTC. Translating it yields CASSLGDRANYNEQFF.

This chain uses TRBV28 with TRBJ1-1, with D possibly being TRBD1 (5 bases). V was pared by 5 bases and J by 1 base, with 17 bases between. Germline V gives CDR1 MDHEN, CDR2 SYDVKM. This CDR3 region has 16 residues. The CDR3 sequence is CASSALPVRGNTEAFF. CDR3 sequence (DNA): TGTGCCAGCAGTGCCCTCCCGGTTAGGGGGAACACTGAAGCTTTCTTT.

The J gene is TRBJ2-5, the V gene TRBV5-1, with a weak D call TRBD2 (5 bases). Trimming cost V 0 bases and J 6 bases, with 9 bases left between them. From germline, CDR1 is SGHRS and CDR2 YFSETQ. The CDR3 is 13 residues long. CDR3 coding DNA: TGCGCCAGCAGCTTGGTGCTCGGGAAGACCCAGTACTTC. Translated: CASSLVLGKTQYF.

The chain has TRBV27 and TRBJ1-1; D perhaps matches TRBD1 (5 bases). Germline V lookup: CDR1 MNHEY, CDR2 SMNVEV (reference sequence). Trimming cost V 3 bases and J 1 base, with 9 bases left between them. The CDR3 is made up of 14 amino acids. CDR3 coding DNA: TGTGCCAGCAGTTTTCATCAGGGGAACACTGAAGCTTTCTTT. This sequence encodes CASSFHQGNTEAFF.

This rearrangement joins TRBV25-1 to TRBJ1-2; D is undetermined. The germline V and J ends were trimmed by 6 bases and 3 bases, with 2 bases remaining between them. The CDR3 loop spans 10 amino acids. Germline loops: CDR1 MGHDK, CDR2 SYGVNS. Here the CDR3 DNA reads TGTGCCAGCAGCGACTATGGCTACACCTTC. Amino acids: CASSDYGYTF.

Worth noting for this clone: A read error may account for a junction end that differs from germline. The rearrangement joins TRBV2 to TRBJ2-6; 7 bases are a match to TRBD1. Germline CDR1 and CDR2: SNHLY and FYNNEI. The CDR3 is made up of 15 amino acids. In nucleotides, the CDR3 is TGTGCCAGACAGGGGTACTTTTCTGGGGCCAGCGTCCTGACTTTC. Its protein product is CARQGYFSGASVLTF.

The chain couples TRBV7-8 to TRBJ2-3, with TRBD1 matching over 8 bases. V trimming: 4 bases; J trimming: 3 bases; junction bases outside the gene matches: 9. CDR3 length equals 16 residues. Germline CDR1 SGHVS, CDR2 FQNEAQ. The CDR3: CASSYPDRVQTDTQYF. The DNA of the CDR3 is TGTGCCAGCAGCTACCCGGACAGGGTCCAGACAGATACGCAGTATTTT. Combining the CDR3 with reference TRBV7-8 and TRBJ2-3 gives the whole variable domain GAGVSQSPRYKVAKRGQDVALRCDPISGHVSLFWYQQALGQGPEFLTYFQNEAQLDKSGLPSDRFFAERPEGSVSTLKIQRTQQEDSAVYLCASSYPDRVQTDTQYFGPGTRLTVL.

The chain is built from TRBV7-2 and TRBJ2-7; D might be TRBD2 (7 bases). The germline CDR1 and CDR2 sequences are SGHTA and FQGNSA. Trimming left V 5 bases short and J 7 bases short, with 30 bases between. The CDR3 runs 18 residues. The CDR3 nucleotides are TGTGCCAGCAGCGCCCTCCCGATAAGAGGGGGACTAAGGCATGAGCAGTACTTC. Encoded protein: CASSALPIRGGLRHEQYF.

The rearrangement uses TRBV4-1 and TRBJ2-3; 8 nucleotides agree with TRBD1. Germline V gene sequence: CDR1 MGHRA, CDR2 YSYEKL. Trimming at V came to 0 bases and at J to 6 bases, leaving 5 bases not matched to a gene. The CDR3 runs to 15 residues. CDR3: CASSQDDRGFDTQYF. The CDR3 bases are TGCGCCAGCAGCCAAGATGACAGGGGATTCGATACGCAGTATTTT.

Remarks on this clone: A read error may account for a junction end that differs from germline. J is TRBJ1-1 and V is TRBV7-9; D might be TRBD1 (5 bases). Looked up from germline, CDR1 is SEHNR and CDR2 is FQNEAQ (reference sequence). The CDR3 covers 15 residues. The chain's CDR3 is CSSSPGSQGNTEAFF. CDR3 DNA: TGTTCCAGCAGCCCCGGATCCCAGGGGAACACTGAAGCTTTCTTT.

V usage is TRBV5-1 and J usage is TRBJ2-2, with D hard to call. This CDR3 has 15 residues. Germline-derived CDR1 and CDR2 are SGHRS and YFSETQ. The V gene lost 1 base and the J gene lost 5 bases, with 12 bases spanning the gap. The CDR3 protein is CASSLLGQTTGELFF. As DNA, the CDR3 is TGCGCCAGCAGCTTGCTCGGTCAGACTACCGGGGAGCTGTTTTTT.

This rearrangement joins TRBV2 to TRBJ2-7, with TRBD2 identical over 12 bases. J gave up 2 bases and V 5 bases, and 7 bases lay outside the gene matches. The germline gives CDR1 SNHLY, CDR2 FYNNEI. This CDR3 comprises 16 residues. Written as DNA, the CDR3 is TGTGCCAGCAGTAGGACTAGCGGGGACATCCCCTACGAGCAGTACTTC. Protein sequence: CASSRTSGDIPYEQYF.

The gene calls are TRBV13 and TRBJ2-7; 9 bases agree with TRBD1. The junction had 5 bases not matched to a gene; V was cut back by 0 bases and J by 5 bases. The V gene's germline CDR1 is PRHDT and CDR2 FYEKMQ (reference sequence). The CDR3 totals 15 residues. The chain's CDR3 is CASSLGGTGGHEQYF. DNA for the CDR3: TGTGCCAGCAGCTTAGGGGGAACAGGGGGCCACGAGCAGTACTTC.

The chain is built from TRBV28 and TRBJ1-5; 7 bases are shared with TRBD1. CDR3 length equals 16 residues. Germline V CDR1 and CDR2: MDHEN, SYDVKM. Trimming took 6 bases from V and 6 from J; bases not matched to a gene: 14. CDR3 in amino acids: CASRHGGRGIIQPQHF. In DNA form, the CDR3 reads TGTGCCAGCAGACACGGGGGCAGGGGGATAATTCAGCCCCAGCATTTT.

The V and J genes are TRBV15 and TRBJ1-2; unclear D gene. V was pared by 4 bases and J by 8 bases, with 17 bases between. The CDR3 has 14 residues. Germline V gene sequence: CDR1 LNHNV, CDR2 YYDKDF (reference sequence). CDR3 sequence (DNA): TGTGCCACCAGCAAGCTCAGCGGAGAGGCGGGCTACACCTTC. Its protein product is CATSKLSGEAGYTF.

V usage is TRBV19 and J usage is TRBJ2-7; TRBD2 might be the D (7 bases). Between the trimmed V and J ends, which lost 3 bases and 1 base, there was a span of 19 bases. Germline CDR1 and CDR2: LNHDA and SQIVND (reference sequence). CDR3 length: 17 amino acids. CDR3 region: CASSMKGLQGGSYEQYF. The CDR3 DNA reads TGTGCCAGTAGTATGAAAGGTCTACAGGGAGGGTCCTACGAGCAGTACTTC.

The V call is TRBV19, the J call TRBJ2-5; TRBD1 matches 7 bases. The CDR3 runs to 15 residues. Trimming took 3 bases from V and 2 from J; bases not matched to a gene: 6. CDR1 and CDR2 from the germline V gene are LNHDA and SQIVND (reference sequence). The CDR3 region is CASSMRDSTQETQYF. The DNA of the CDR3 is TGTGCCAGTAGTATGAGGGACAGCACGCAAGAGACCCAGTACTTC.

This sequence joins TRBV5-1 and TRBJ2-3, with a possible D match to TRBD2 (6 bases). The CDR3 runs to 15 residues. CDR1 is SGHRS, CDR2 YFSETQ, per germline. V dropped 0 bases and J dropped 3 bases, with 11 bases sitting between them. CDR3 protein: CASSLVGSGTDTQYF. CDR3 coding DNA: TGCGCCAGCAGCTTGGTAGGTAGCGGAACAGATACGCAGTATTTT.

V and J are TRBV6-5 and TRBJ2-7, with D tentatively TRBD1 (6 bases). This CDR3 has 11 residues. The germline gives CDR1 MNHEY, CDR2 SVGAGI. Trimming shortened V by 7 bases and J by 6 bases, and 10 bases separated the two germline ends. The CDR3 coding sequence is TGTGCCAGCAAAGGGGGTTCCGAGCAGTACTTC. This codes for CASKGGSEQYF.

In its sample, this clone was seen once. The chain links TRBV4-1 to TRBJ2-5; a possible D gene is TRBD1 (6 bases). The end of the DNA is better explained by TRBJ2-7, so the J call may be wrong. This CDR3 is 12 amino acids long. The V gene's germline CDR1 is MGHRA and CDR2 YSYEKL. The CDR3 DNA sequence: TGCGCCAGCAGCCAGTTAGGGGGCGAGCAGTACTTC. Amino acids: CASSQLGGEQYF.

V is TRBV4-3 and J is TRBJ2-7; 10 positions match TRBD1. Looked up from germline, CDR1 is LGHNA and CDR2 is YSLEER. J was trimmed by 0 bases and V by 6 bases; bases with no gene match: 2. The CDR3 is made up of 14 amino acids. The CDR3 nucleotides read TGCGCCAGCAGTCGGGACAGGGGCTCCTACGAGCAGTACTTC. Its translation is CASSRDRGSYEQYF.

This chain connects TRBV27 to TRBJ1-6; TRBD1 is a possible D gene (6 bases). Germline loops: CDR1 MNHEY, CDR2 SMNVEV (reference sequence). The V gene lost 4 bases and the J gene lost 8 bases, with 18 bases spanning the gap. The CDR3 totals 16 residues. CDR3: CASSSPTGLGDSPLHF. The DNA of the CDR3 is TGTGCCAGCAGTTCCCCGACAGGTTTAGGGGATTCACCCCTCCACTTT.

This sequence joins TRBV7-6 and TRBJ2-7, with D possibly TRBD1 on 6 matching bases. This CDR3 region has 15 residues. V lost 2 bases to trimming and J lost 5 bases, with 16 bases between them. Germline CDR1 SGHVS, CDR2 FNYEAQ. In nucleotides, the CDR3 is TGTGCCAGCAGCTTAAAGTTCGGGACACTCAACGAGCAGTACTTC. Its protein is CASSLKFGTLNEQYF. The whole variable domain, remainder taken from reference TRBV7-6 and TRBJ2-7, is GAGVSQSPRYKVTKRGQDVALRCDPISGHVSLYWYRQALGQGPEFLTYFNYEAQQDKSGLPNDRFSAERPEGSISTLTIQRTEQRDSAMYRCASSLKFGTLNEQYFGPGTRLTVT.

This CDR3 is CASSRGLDTGELFF. DNA for the CDR3: TGTGCCAGCAGTAGGGGGCTAGACACCGGGGAGCTGTTTTTT. V and J are TRBV6-5 and TRBJ2-2; 7 nucleotides line up with TRBD1. The germline CDR1 and CDR2 sequences are MNHEY and SVGAGI. This CDR3 contains 14 residues. Trimming took 5 bases from V and 3 from J; bases not matched to a gene: 3.

The chain couples TRBV28 to TRBJ2-1, with D perhaps matching TRBD2 (7 bases). CDR1 and CDR2 from the germline V gene are MDHEN and SYDVKM. With 3 bases removed from V and 0 bases from J, the gap between germline ends came to 18 bases. This CDR3 spans 18 amino acids. CDR3: CASSFWDPRGPSYNEQFF. CDR3 DNA sequence: TGTGCCAGCAGTTTTTGGGACCCGCGGGGGCCCTCCTACAATGAGCAGTTCTTC.

The chain joins TRBV5-1 to TRBJ1-6; TRBD1 might be the D (5 bases). V gave up 3 bases and J gave up 0 bases, with 13 bases separating them. CDR1 and CDR2 from the germline V gene are SGHRS and YFSETQ. This CDR3 has 17 amino acids. The CDR3 region is CASSSERTRSYNSPLHF. The DNA of the CDR3 is TGCGCCAGCAGCTCTGAAAGGACACGCTCCTATAATTCACCCCTCCACTTT.

This clone was detected only once. The chain uses TRBV4-2 and TRBJ2-7; D uncertain. The ends were cut back, 1 base at V and 6 bases at J, with 10 bases in the middle. The CDR3 has 13 amino acids. Germline values: CDR1 LGHNA, CDR2 YNFKEQ. CDR3 sequence: CASSQVVTGEQYF. CDR3 coding DNA: TGTGCCAGCAGCCAAGTGGTGACTGGCGAGCAGTACTTC.